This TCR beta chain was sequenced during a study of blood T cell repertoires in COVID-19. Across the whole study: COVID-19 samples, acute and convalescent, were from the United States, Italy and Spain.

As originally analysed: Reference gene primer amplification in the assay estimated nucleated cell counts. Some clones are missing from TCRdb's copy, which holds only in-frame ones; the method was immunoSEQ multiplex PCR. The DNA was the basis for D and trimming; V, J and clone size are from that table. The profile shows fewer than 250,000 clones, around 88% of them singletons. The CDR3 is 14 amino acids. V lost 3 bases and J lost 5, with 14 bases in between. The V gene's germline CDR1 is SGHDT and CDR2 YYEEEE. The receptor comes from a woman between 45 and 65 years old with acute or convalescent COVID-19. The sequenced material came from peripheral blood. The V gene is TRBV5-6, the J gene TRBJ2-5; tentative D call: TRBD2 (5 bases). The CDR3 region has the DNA TGTGCCAGCAGCTCGGCATGGACGGGGGAGACCCAGTACTTC. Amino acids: CASSSAWTGETQYF.